This T cell receptor beta chain was documented in a study of OX40 agonist ivuxolimab in advanced cancers. Data came from immunoSEQ multiplex PCR; TCRdb stores just in-frame clones and leaves some out. The sample shows some 74,000 clones, about 83% of them seen only once. Germline trimming cut 2 bases from V and 7 bases from J; bases unmatched to any gene: 11. CDR1 MGHRA and CDR2 YSYEKL come from the germline V gene. CDR3 length: 16 residues. This sequence was found in an adult with an advanced solid tumor such as melanoma, head and neck, liver or kidney cancer. The gene calls are TRBV4-1 and TRBJ1-1; 9 nucleotides align to TRBD1. The sample was CD4+ or CD8+ T cells sorted from blood, taken in a trial of the OX40 agonist ivuxolimab. The CDR3: CASSQLGTGYLGEAFF. Here the CDR3 DNA reads TGCGCCAGCAGCCAATTAGGGACAGGGTATTTGGGTGAAGCTTTCTTT.